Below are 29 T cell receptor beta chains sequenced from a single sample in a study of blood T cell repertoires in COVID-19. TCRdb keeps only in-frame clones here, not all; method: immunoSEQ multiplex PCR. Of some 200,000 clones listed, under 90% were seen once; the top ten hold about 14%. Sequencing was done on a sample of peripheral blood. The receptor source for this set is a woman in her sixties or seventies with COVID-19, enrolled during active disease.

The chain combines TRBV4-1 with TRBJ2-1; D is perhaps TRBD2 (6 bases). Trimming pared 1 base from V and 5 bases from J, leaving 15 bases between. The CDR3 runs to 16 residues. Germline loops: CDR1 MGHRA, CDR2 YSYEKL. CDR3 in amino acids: CASSQGELARNNEQFF. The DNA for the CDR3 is TGCGCCAGCAGCCAAGGCGAACTAGCCCGGAACAATGAGCAGTTCTTC.

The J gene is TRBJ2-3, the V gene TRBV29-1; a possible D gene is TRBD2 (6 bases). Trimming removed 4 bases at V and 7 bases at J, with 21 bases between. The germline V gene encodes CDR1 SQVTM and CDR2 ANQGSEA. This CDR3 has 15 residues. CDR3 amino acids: CSVAVPGLGSYTQYF. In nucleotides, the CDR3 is TGCAGCGTTGCGGTACCGGGACTGGGGTCCTATACGCAGTATTTT.

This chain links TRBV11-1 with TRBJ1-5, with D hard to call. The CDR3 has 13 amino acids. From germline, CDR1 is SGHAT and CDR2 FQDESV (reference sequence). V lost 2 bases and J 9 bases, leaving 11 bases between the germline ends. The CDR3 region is CASSLTVKRPQHF. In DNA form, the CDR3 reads TGTGCCAGCAGCTTAACGGTCAAGCGGCCCCAGCATTTT. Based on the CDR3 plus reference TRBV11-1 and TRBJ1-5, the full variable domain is EAEVAQSPRYKITEKSQAVAFWCDPISGHATLYWYRQILGQGPELLVQFQDESVVDDSQLPKDRFSAERLKGVDSTLKIQPAELGDSAMYLCASSLTVKRPQHFGDGTRLSIL.

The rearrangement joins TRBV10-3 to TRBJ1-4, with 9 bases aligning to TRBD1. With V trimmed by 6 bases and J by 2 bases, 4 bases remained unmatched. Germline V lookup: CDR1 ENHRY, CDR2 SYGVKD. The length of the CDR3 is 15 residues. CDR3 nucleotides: TGTGCCATCAGAGGGACAGGGTCTACTAATGAAAAACTGTTTTTT. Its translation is CAIRGTGSTNEKLFF.

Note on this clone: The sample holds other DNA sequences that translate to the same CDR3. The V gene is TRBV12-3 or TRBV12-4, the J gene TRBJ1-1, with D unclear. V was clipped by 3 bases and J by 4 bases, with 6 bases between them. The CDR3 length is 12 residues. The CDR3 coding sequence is TGTGCCAGCAGTTTGACGGGCACTGAAGCTTTCTTT. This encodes CASSLTGTEAFF.

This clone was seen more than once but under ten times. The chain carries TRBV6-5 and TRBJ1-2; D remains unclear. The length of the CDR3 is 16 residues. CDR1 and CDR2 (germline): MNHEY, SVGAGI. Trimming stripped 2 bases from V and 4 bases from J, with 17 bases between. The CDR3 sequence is CASSYVRQNHFYGYTF. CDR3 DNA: TGTGCCAGCAGTTACGTTCGTCAGAACCATTTCTATGGCTACACCTTC.

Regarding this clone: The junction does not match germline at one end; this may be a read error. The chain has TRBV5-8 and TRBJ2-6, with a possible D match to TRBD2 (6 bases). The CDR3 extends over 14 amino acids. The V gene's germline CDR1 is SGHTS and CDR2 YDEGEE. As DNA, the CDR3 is TGTGCCAGTGCTCGGGGGTCTGGGGCCAACGTCCTGCCTTTC. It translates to CASARGSGANVLPF.

The CDR3: CASSLSFWSGNTGELFF. Written as DNA, the CDR3 is TGTGCCAGCAGTTTATCGTTTTGGTCAGGGAACACCGGGGAGCTGTTTTTT. The chain recombines TRBV27 with TRBJ2-2; D not resolved. The CDR3 length is 17 residues. CDR1 is MNHEY, CDR2 SMNVEV, per germline (reference sequence). V was clipped by 0 bases and J by 1 base, with 12 bases between them.

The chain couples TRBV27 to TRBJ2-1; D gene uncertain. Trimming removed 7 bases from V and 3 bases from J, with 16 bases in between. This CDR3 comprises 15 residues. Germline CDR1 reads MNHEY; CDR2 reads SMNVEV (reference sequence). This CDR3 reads CASTILPGNYNEQFF. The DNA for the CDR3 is TGTGCCAGCACCATCCTCCCCGGTAACTACAATGAGCAGTTCTTC.

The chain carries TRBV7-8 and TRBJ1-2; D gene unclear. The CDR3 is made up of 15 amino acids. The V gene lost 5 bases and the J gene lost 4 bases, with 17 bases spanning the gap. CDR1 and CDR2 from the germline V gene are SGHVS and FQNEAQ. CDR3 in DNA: TGTGCCAGCAGCCCACGGACTTTTGACCTCTATGGCTACACCTTC. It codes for CASSPRTFDLYGYTF. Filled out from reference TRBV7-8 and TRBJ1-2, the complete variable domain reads GAGVSQSPRYKVAKRGQDVALRCDPISGHVSLFWYQQALGQGPEFLTYFQNEAQLDKSGLPSDRFFAERPEGSVSTLKIQRTQQEDSAVYLCASSPRTFDLYGYTFGSGTRLTVV.

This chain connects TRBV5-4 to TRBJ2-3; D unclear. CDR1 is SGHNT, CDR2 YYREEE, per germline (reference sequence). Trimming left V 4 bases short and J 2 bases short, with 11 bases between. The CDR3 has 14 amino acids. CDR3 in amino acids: CASSPVAATDTQYF. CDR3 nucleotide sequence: TGTGCCAGCAGCCCGGTCGCGGCCACAGATACGCAGTATTTT.

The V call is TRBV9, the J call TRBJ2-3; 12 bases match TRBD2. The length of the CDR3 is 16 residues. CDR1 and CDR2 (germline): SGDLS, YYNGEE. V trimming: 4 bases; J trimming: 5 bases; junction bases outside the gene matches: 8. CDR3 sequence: CASSFLTTSGGDTQYF. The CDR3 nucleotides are TGTGCCAGCAGCTTCTTAACGACTAGCGGGGGAGATACGCAGTATTTT.

The CDR3 here is CASRRQDYGYTF. CDR3 in DNA: TGTGCCAGCAGAAGACAGGACTATGGCTACACCTTC. The rearrangement joins TRBV6-5 to TRBJ1-2; TRBD1 is a possible D gene (6 bases). Per the germline V gene, CDR1 is MNHEY and CDR2 is SVGAGI. There are 12 residues in the CDR3. V lost 6 bases and J 3 bases, leaving 8 bases between the germline ends.

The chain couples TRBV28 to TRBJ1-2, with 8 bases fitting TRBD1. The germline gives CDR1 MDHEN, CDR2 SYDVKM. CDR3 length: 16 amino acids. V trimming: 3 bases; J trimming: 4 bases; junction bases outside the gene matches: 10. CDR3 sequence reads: CASSFLGDRTFYGYTF. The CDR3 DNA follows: TGTGCCAGCAGTTTTTTAGGGGACAGGACTTTCTATGGCTACACCTTC.

CDR3 loop: CASTPRVATDTQYF. The CDR3 DNA reads as TGTGCCAGCACGCCTCGGGTAGCCACAGATACGCAGTATTTT. This chain links TRBV2 with TRBJ2-3; no clear D. CDR1 SNHLY and CDR2 FYNNEI come from the germline V gene. V gave up 7 bases and J gave up 2 bases, with 13 bases separating them. The CDR3 has 14 amino acids.

The CDR3 nucleotides are TGTGCCAGCAGCTCGCGGGGTCACTATGGCTACACCTTC. As protein: CASSSRGHYGYTF. The rearrangement joins TRBV12-3 or TRBV12-4 to TRBJ1-2; no clear D. The CDR3 covers 13 residues. V was clipped by 6 bases and J by 3 bases, with 11 bases between them.

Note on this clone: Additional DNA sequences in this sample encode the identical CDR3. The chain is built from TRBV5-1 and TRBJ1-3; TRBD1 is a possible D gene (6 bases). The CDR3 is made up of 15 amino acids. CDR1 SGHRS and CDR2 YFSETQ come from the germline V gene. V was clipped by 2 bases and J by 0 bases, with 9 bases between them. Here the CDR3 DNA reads TGCGCCAGCAGCTTAGAAGGGGGCTCTGGAAACACCATATATTTT. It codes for CASSLEGGSGNTIYF.

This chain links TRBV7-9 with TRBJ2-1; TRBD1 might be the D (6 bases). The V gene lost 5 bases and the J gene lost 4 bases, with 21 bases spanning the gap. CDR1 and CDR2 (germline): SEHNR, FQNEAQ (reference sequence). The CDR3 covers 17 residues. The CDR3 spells CASSGGSLGARYNEQFF. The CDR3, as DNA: TGTGCCAGCAGCGGAGGATCTCTGGGGGCGCGGTACAATGAGCAGTTCTTC.

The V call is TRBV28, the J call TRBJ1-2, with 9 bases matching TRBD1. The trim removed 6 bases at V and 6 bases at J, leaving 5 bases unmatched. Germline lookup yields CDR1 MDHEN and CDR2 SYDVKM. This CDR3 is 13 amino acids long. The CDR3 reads CASRTQGADGYTF. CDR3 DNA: TGTGCCAGCAGGACACAGGGGGCGGATGGCTACACCTTC.

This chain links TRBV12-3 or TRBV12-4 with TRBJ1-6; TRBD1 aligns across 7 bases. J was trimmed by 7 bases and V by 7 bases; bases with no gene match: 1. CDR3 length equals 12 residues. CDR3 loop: CASMTGNSPLHF. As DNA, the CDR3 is TGTGCCAGCATGACAGGGAATTCACCCCTCCACTTT.

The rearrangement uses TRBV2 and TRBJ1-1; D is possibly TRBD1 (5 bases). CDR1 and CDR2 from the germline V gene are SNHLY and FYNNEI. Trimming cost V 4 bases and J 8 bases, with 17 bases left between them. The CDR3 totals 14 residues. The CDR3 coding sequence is TGTGCCAGCAGTGTAGGTTTAGGGGCCAACGAAGCTTTCTTT. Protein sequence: CASSVGLGANEAFF.

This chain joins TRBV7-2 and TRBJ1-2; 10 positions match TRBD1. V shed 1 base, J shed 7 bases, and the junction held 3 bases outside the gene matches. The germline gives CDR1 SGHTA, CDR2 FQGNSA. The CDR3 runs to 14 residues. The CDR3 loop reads CASSLGQGARGYTF. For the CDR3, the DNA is TGTGCCAGCAGCTTAGGACAGGGGGCGCGTGGCTACACCTTC.

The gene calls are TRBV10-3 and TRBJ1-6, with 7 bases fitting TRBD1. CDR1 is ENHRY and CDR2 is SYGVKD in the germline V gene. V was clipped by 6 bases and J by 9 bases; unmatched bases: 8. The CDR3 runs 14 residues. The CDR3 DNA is TGTGCCATCAGAGGAAGACAGGGTAGTTCACCCCTCCACTTT. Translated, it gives CAIRGRQGSSPLHF.

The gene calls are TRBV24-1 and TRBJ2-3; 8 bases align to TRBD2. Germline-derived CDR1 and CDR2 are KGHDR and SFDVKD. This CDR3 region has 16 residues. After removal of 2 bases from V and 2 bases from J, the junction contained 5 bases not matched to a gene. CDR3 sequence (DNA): TGTGCCACCAGTGATTCAATAGCGGGAAACACAGATACGCAGTATTTT. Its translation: CATSDSIAGNTDTQYF.

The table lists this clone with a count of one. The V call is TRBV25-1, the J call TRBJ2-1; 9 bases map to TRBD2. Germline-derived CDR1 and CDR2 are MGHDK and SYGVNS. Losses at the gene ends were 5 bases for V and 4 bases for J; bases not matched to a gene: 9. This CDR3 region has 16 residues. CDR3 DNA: TGTGCCAGCAGTAAAAACCTAGCGGGGCCTTACAATGAGCAGTTCTTC. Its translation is CASSKNLAGPYNEQFF.

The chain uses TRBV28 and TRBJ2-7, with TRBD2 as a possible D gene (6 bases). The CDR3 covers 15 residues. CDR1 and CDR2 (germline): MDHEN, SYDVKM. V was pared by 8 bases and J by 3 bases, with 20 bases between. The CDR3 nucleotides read TGTGCCAGCTGCCTCGGTCGGGGGTACTTCTACGAGCAGTACGTC. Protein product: CASCLGRGYFYEQYV.

The CDR3 sequence: CASSLSGVGEAFF. CDR3 in DNA: TGTGCCAGCAGCCTTTCAGGGGTCGGCGAAGCTTTCTTT. The V and J genes are TRBV7-2 and TRBJ1-1; D is perhaps TRBD1 (6 bases). Trimming shortened V by 5 bases and J by 8 bases, and 15 bases separated the two germline ends. Looked up from germline, CDR1 is SGHTA and CDR2 is FQGNSA. There are 13 residues in the CDR3.

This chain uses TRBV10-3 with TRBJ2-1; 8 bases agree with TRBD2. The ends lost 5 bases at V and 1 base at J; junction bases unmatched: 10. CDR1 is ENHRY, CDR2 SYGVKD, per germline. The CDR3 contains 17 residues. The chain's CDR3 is CAISPGTSRKSYNEQFF. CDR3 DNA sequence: TGTGCCATCAGTCCCGGGACTAGTAGGAAATCCTACAATGAGCAGTTCTTC.

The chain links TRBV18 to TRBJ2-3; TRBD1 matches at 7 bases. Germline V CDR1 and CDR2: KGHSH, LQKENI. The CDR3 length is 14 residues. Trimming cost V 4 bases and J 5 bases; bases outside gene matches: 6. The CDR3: CASSRRQGEDTQYF. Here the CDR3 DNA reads TGTGCCAGCTCACGGCGACAGGGAGAAGATACGCAGTATTTT.